The rows below give T cell receptor beta chains drawn from one sample of a study of sequential checkpoint blockade in melanoma. Profiling relied on immunoSEQ multiplex PCR, and the TCRdb table lists in-frame clones only, not all of them. This sample yields 13,000 or so clones, of which over 20% are seen a single time; 5.5% to 8% belongs to the top ten. The sample consisted of tumor tissue (inferred from file names), taken from a patient given nivolumab and ipilimumab in sequence. Receptor source: a human donor with melanoma. Each CDR3 is given without its conserved first and last residue. Size tells how often a clone was seen (once, few, many) or the class of an expanded clone, and some rows leave it out.

abundance	j_gene	v_gene	CDR3aa
NA	TRBJ1-5	TRBV7-1	ASSSGPVEPQH
NA	TRBJ2-2	TRBV6-8	ASSRLAGDNPNTGELF
NA	TRBJ2-2	TRBV5-1	ASSLRTSGRGNTGELF
few	TRBJ1-1	TRBV19	ASSMQTNTEAF
NA	TRBJ2-3	TRBV14	ASSAPGTLVFSDTQY
NA	TRBJ1-2	TRBV19	ASSIFDGTPHGYT
NA	TRBJ2-7	TRBV9	ASSGAGAPYEQY
few	TRBJ2-2	TRBV6-7	ASSRGGELF
NA	TRBJ1-1	TRBV7-5	ASSSSQALNTEAF
medium-sized	TRBJ2-1	TRBV29-1	SVEPGGDNEQF
NA	TRBJ1-5	TRBV6-8	ASSLGGLGQPQH
few	TRBJ1-6	TRBV29-1	SARDRADSPLH
NA	TRBJ2-7	TRBV18	ASSASGYEQY
few	TRBJ2-2	TRBV6-8	ASSPGQVAGELF
few	TRBJ2-3	TRBV11-3	ASSPGTRADTQY
few	TRBJ2-5	TRBV15	ATSRDASGVKTQY
NA	TRBJ1-1	TRBV29-1	SVFQTGAGTEAF
few	TRBJ1-4	TRBV7-4	ASSLPTNEKLF
few	TRBJ2-6	TRBV19	ASSIWANVLT
NA	TRBJ2-5	TRBV11-3	ASSPPVTEQETQY
few	TRBJ2-5	TRBV11-3	ASSPRTSEETQY
NA	TRBJ2-3	TRBV18	ASSPGGQGPSTQY
NA	TRBJ2-3	TRBV5-1	ASSGLAGGPVADTQY
few	TRBJ1-4	TRBV6-8	ASRGEVKTGF
NA	TRBJ1-1	TRBV6-8	ASSPTGMNTEAF
NA	TRBJ2-5	TRBV5-1	ASSLAGRLAGEVHQETQY
NA	TRBJ2-7	TRBV28	ASSFRDRGGEQY
once	TRBJ2-7	TRBV28	ASSLPEGGGSSFYEQY
many	TRBJ2-7	TRBV11-3	ASSFGRAGDEQY
NA	TRBJ2-5	TRBV5-1	ASSLDVARLETQY
NA	TRBJ2-1	TRBV14	ASSPYSGGYNEQF
NA	TRBJ1-6	TRBV28	ASSPPRGSPLH
many	TRBJ1-2	TRBV11-3	ASSFDRVLYGYT
medium-sized	TRBJ1-3	TRBV19	ASRDSGNTIY
few	TRBJ2-2	TRBV7-8	ASSSMRQGVLF
few	TRBJ1-4	TRBV28	ASSSYGTNEKLF
NA	TRBJ1-4	TRBV19	ASRVQSKANEKLF
NA	TRBJ2-1	TRBV9	ASSPSTSGLSGEQF
NA	TRBJ1-1	TRBV19	ASSIAQGGGYTEAF
many	TRBJ2-7	TRBV6-8	ASSYSTGGDEQY